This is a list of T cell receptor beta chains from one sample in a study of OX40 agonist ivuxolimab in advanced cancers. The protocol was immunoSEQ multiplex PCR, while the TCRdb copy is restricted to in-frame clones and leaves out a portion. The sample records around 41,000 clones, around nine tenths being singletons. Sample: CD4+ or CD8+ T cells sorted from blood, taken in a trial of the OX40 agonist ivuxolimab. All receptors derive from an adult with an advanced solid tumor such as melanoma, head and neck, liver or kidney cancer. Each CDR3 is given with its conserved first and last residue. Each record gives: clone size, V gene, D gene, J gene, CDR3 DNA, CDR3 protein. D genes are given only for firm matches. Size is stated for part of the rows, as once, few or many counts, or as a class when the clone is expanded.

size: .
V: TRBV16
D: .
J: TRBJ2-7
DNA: TGTGCCAGCAGCCAATCAGGCCGGATGCCCTACGAGCAGTACTTC
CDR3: CASSQSGRMPYEQYF

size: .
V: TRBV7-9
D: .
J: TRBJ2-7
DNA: TGTGCCAGCAGCTTAGCCGGGACATCTGACTACGAGCAGTACTTC
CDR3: CASSLAGTSDYEQYF

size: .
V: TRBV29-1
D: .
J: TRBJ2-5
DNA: TGCAGCGTTGATAGGGACGGACCGGGGACCCAGTACTTC
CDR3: CSVDRDGPGTQYF

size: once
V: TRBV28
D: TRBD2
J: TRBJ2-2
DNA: TGTGCCAGCAGTTGGCGTGGCGGGCGAGCGGGGCGGGATTCGAACACCGGGGAGCTGTTTTTT
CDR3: CASSWRGGRAGRDSNTGELFF

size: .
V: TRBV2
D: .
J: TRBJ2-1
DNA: TGTGCCAGCAGGGGACTCGCTCCTCAGGGTAGGGATGAGCAGTTCTTC
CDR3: CASRGLAPQGRDEQFF

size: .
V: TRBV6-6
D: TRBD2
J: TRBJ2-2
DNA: TGTGCCAGCAGACGTAGCGGGGAGGGGACCGGGGAGCTGTTTTTT
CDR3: CASRRSGEGTGELFF

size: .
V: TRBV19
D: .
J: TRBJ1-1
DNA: TGTGCCAGTAGTATACAAACCGGGACGAGAGCTTTCTTT
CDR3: CASSIQTGTRAFF

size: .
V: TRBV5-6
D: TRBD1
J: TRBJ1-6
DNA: TGTGCCAGCAGCTTGTGGGGACAGGGCTCACCCCTCCACTTT
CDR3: CASSLWGQGSPLHF

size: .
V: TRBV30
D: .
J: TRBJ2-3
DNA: TGTGCCTGGATGAGGAGTGATACGCAGTATTTT
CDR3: CAWMRSDTQYF

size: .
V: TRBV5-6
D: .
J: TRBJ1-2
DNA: TGTGCCAGCAGCTTGGGCAGGGTTCCCTCCCGGGGCTACACCTTC
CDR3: CASSLGRVPSRGYTF

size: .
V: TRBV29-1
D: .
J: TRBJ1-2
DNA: TGCAGCTTTCTGGGCTCAGAATTCAACTATGGCTACACCTTC
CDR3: CSFLGSEFNYGYTF

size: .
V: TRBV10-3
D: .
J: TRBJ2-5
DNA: TGTGCCATCAGGGCGGACTATAGACGAGAGACCCAGTACTTC
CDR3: CAIRADYRRETQYF

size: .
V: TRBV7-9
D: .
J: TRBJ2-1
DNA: TGTGCCAGCAGCTTTAGGGGGACACAGGGAAACAATGAGCAGTTCTTC
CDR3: CASSFRGTQGNNEQFF

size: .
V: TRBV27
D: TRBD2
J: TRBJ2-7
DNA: TGTGCCAGCAGCCCGGGGGGGCTGTGGCCCTCCTACGAGCAGTACTTC
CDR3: CASSPGGLWPSYEQYF

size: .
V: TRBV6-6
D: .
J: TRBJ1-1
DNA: TGTGCCAGCAGTTACTACCCCGGGACATCAGAAGCTTTCTTT
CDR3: CASSYYPGTSEAFF

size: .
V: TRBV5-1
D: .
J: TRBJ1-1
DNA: TGCGCCAGCAGCTTGTGGAGGTGGGGAGGGCTAAGCGAAGCTTTCTTT
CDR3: CASSLWRWGGLSEAFF

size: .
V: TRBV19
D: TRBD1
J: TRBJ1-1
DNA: TGTGCCAGTAGGGAGACAGGGCCCACTGAAGCTTTCTTT
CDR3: CASRETGPTEAFF

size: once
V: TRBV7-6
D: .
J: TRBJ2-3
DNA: TGTGCCAGCAGCTTCGGGACGCCTCAAGGGCCAGATACGCAGTATTTT
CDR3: CASSFGTPQGPDTQYF

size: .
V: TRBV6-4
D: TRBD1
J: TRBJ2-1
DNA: TGTGCCAGCAGTGGCATGACAGGGAATGAGCAGTTCTTC
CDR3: CASSGMTGNEQFF

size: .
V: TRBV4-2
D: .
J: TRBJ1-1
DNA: TGTGCCAGCAGCCAAGATGGAGCAGCCGAAGCTTTCTTT
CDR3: CASSQDGAAEAFF

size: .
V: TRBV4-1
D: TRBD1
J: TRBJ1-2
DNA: TGCGCCAGCAGCCAAGATGCAGGGACAGGGATAGGGTATGGCTACACCTTC
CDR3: CASSQDAGTGIGYGYTF

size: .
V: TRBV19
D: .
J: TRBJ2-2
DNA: TGTGCCAGTAGTCGGTTTGAGGTTAACACCGGGGAGCTGTTTTTT
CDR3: CASSRFEVNTGELFF